This TCR beta chain was identified during a study of blood T cell repertoires in COVID-19. The CDR3 contains 18 residues. Germline CDR1 is SGHRS and CDR2 is YFSETQ. V shed 4 bases and J 0 bases; nucleotides not matched to a gene: 13. Using immunoSEQ multiplex PCR, the repertoire was profiled, and TCRdb retains in-frame clones only, with some absent. Of about 240,000 clones listed, approximately 83% were seen once; the top ten hold roughly 2%. This sequence joins TRBV5-1 and TRBJ1-3, with 7 bases lining up with TRBD1. The sequencing sample was made of peripheral blood. The sequence was obtained from a man under 40 who had recovered from COVID-19. The CDR3 region has the DNA TGCGCCAGCAGCCCATACAGGGGAGATTCGAGCTCTGGAAACACCATATATTTT. As protein: CASSPYRGDSSSGNTIYF.